This TCR beta chain was retrieved from a study of CD8 T cells in ankylosing spondylitis. CDR1 MNHEY and CDR2 SVGEGT come from the germline V gene. J lost 9 bases, V lost 6 bases, and 7 bases had no gene match. This CDR3 is built from 13 residues. For TCR beta, libraries came from quantitative 5'-RACE with molecular barcodes. MiXCR, run by TCRdb on the 5' RACE reads, gives a single entry per CDR3 protein. The sample has about 160,000 distinct CDR3 sequences, 9.5% to 10% seen once. With regard to this clonotype: Antigen specificity is unknown.

Whole-study findings and limits: Roughly eight highly homologous variants formed a TCR beta motif that appeared characteristic of ankylosing spondylitis blood. Disease-linked clones, CD8+, were relatively rare in peripheral blood. It was reported that disease-linked clones were significantly enriched in matched ankylosing spondylitis synovial fluid.

This chain uses TRBV6-2 or TRBV6-3 with TRBJ2-3; 9 bases agree with TRBD2. The sequencing input was blood, either unsorted or a sorted T cell fraction (not recorded which). This sequence originates from a female donor with ankylosing spondylitis or in good health (not recorded which). The chain's CDR3 is CASRVAGATTQYF. The CDR3 DNA reads TGTGCCAGCAGGGTAGCGGGGGCGACGACGCAGTATTTT.